A single sample gave rise to the 32 T cell receptor beta chains below, sequenced in a study of spatial heterogeneity in lung cancer. Time point reported: sample taken at primary tumor resection. The input material, whole RNA from tumor, nontumor lung or frozen PBMC, was sequenced unsorted. In TCRdb, the 5' RACE reads were re-called with MiXCR into one record per CDR3 protein. The repertoire holds 50,000 to 65,000 distinct CDR3 sequences, 7.5% to 8.5% seen once, with over 13% in the top ten. Sample: PBMCs, taken at surgery. These receptors originate from a female donor with early-stage non-small cell lung cancer.

This clonotype was detected a few times. This chain connects TRBV6-1 to TRBJ2-7; 10 bases fit TRBD2. CDR1 MNHNS and CDR2 SASEGT come from the germline V gene. The CDR3 is made up of 13 amino acids. J was trimmed by 4 bases and V by 6 bases; bases with no gene match: 3. As DNA, the CDR3 is TGTGCCAGCAGACGGACTAGCGGTTACGAGCAGTACTTC. Its protein is CASRRTSGYEQYF.

The chain joins TRBV6-2 or TRBV6-3 to TRBJ1-4, with D tentatively TRBD1 (6 bases). V gave up 5 bases and J gave up 6 bases, with 16 bases separating them. Germline V gives CDR1 MNHEY, CDR2 SVGEGT. The length of the CDR3 is 15 residues. CDR3 nucleotide sequence: TGTGCCAGCAGTCAACCGGGACATGGAGATGAAAAACTGTTTTTT. Protein product: CASSQPGHGDEKLFF.

In this sample, this clonotype turned up many times. This rearrangement joins TRBV28 to TRBJ2-1, with TRBD2 identical over 10 bases. This CDR3 has 14 amino acids. Trimming removed 0 bases from V and 13 bases from J; junction bases left unmatched: 6. Germline V gene sequence: CDR1 MDHEN, CDR2 SYDVKM. CDR3 coding DNA: TGTGCCAGCAGTTTATGGCCCAGCGGGAGGGATCAGTTCTTC. It codes for CASSLWPSGRDQFF.

Turning to this clonotype: This may come from a read error, since a much larger clone is one base off. V usage is TRBV9 and J usage is TRBJ1-2; TRBD1 agrees at 7 bases. Germline V gene lookup returns CDR1 SGDLS and CDR2 YYNGEE. The CDR3 covers 14 residues. The CDR3 sequence is CASSETGDNYGHTF. CDR3 bases: TGTGCCAGCAGCGAAACAGGGGACAACTATGGCCACACCTTC.

Many counts were recorded for this clonotype. This chain uses TRBV12-3 or TRBV12-4 with TRBJ1-5; unclear D gene. Trimming shortened V by 2 bases and J by 7 bases, and 9 bases separated the two germline ends. This CDR3 has 13 amino acids. CDR3 nucleotides: TGTGCCAGCAGTTTAACTGGAGGACAGCCCCAGCATTTT. This gives the protein CASSLTGGQPQHF.

This clonotype showed up just a few times. This chain uses TRBV28 with TRBJ2-2, with a tentative D call TRBD1 (6 bases). The CDR3 totals 18 residues. Germline loops: CDR1 MDHEN, CDR2 SYDVKM. V was trimmed by 4 bases and J by 10 bases, leaving 28 bases between them. CDR3 in amino acids: CASSSYRDSFPKSEELFF. The DNA for the CDR3 is TGTGCCAGCAGTTCATACAGGGATTCCTTCCCAAAATCTGAGGAGCTGTTTTTT.

This clonotype has at least ten counts. This chain uses TRBV6-2 or TRBV6-3 with TRBJ2-7, with D perhaps matching TRBD1 (5 bases). The V gene's germline CDR1 is MNHEY and CDR2 SVGEGT. Trimming stripped 2 bases from V and 0 bases from J, with 11 bases between. This CDR3 contains 15 residues. CDR3 in DNA: TGTGCCAGCAGTTACGGCAGGGTGCTCTCCTACGAGCAGTACTTC. Its protein is CASSYGRVLSYEQYF.

This clonotype was seen only a few times. CDR3 protein: CASSLAGFLSLHF. CDR3 coding DNA: TGTGCCAGCAGTTTGGCAGGGTTTTTATCCCTCCACTTT. The chain uses TRBV28 and TRBJ1-6; possible D gene TRBD1, 5 bases. Germline V gene lookup returns CDR1 MDHEN and CDR2 SYDVKM. CDR3 size: 13 residues. With 3 bases removed from V and 14 bases from J, the gap between germline ends came to 14 bases.

This clonotype has ten or more counts. The chain uses TRBV7-2 and TRBJ2-1; TRBD1 matches 9 bases. The CDR3 totals 16 residues. V dropped 5 bases and J dropped 9; count of bases not matched to a gene: 14. Germline V lookup: CDR1 SGHTA, CDR2 FQGNSA. The CDR3 loop reads CASSPSGTGRLGEQFF. The CDR3 DNA reads as TGTGCCAGCAGCCCGTCGGGGACAGGGAGACTTGGTGAGCAGTTCTTC.

This clonotype was seen ten or more times. This sequence joins TRBV5-1 and TRBJ2-2, with D unclear. Germline CDR1 reads SGHRS; CDR2 reads YFSETQ. CDR3 size: 11 residues. The V and J ends lost 7 bases and 7 bases respectively, with 8 bases between them. CDR3 protein: CASSNVGELFF. The CDR3 DNA reads as TGCGCCAGCTCCAACGTCGGGGAGCTGTTTTTT.

This clonotype was seen at least ten times. The chain is built from TRBV12-3 or TRBV12-4 and TRBJ2-7; D remains ambiguous. The CDR3 length is 12 residues. The germline V and J ends were trimmed by 6 bases and 5 bases, with 11 bases remaining between them. CDR3 residues: CASSPIPNEQYF. The CDR3 DNA reads TGTGCCAGCAGCCCCATACCCAACGAGCAGTACTTC.

The table lists this clonotype with many counts. V is TRBV29-1 and J is TRBJ2-7; D gene unclear. Germline CDR1 and CDR2: SQVTM and ANQGSEA. Between the trimmed V and J ends, which lost 0 bases and 3 bases, there was a span of 27 bases. There are 19 residues in the CDR3. This chain's CDR3 is CSVEDINGTTPLLLYEQYV. The CDR3 DNA reads TGCAGCGTTGAAGATATCAACGGTACTACCCCTCTACTCCTCTACGAGCAGTACGTC.

At least ten counts were recorded for this clonotype. The chain has TRBV2 and TRBJ1-5, with 7 bases aligning to TRBD1. The CDR3 has 12 residues. J was trimmed by 5 bases and V by 8 bases; bases with no gene match: 3. Germline CDR1 reads SNHLY; CDR2 reads FYNNEI. The DNA for the CDR3 is TGTGCCAGCCGACAGGGCGATCAGCCCCAGCATTTT. This gives the protein CASRQGDQPQHF.

This clonotype was counted only a few times. This chain connects TRBV9 to TRBJ1-2, with D perhaps TRBD1 (5 bases). The CDR3 sequence is 13 residues long. Germline V gives CDR1 SGDLS, CDR2 YYNGEE. The ends were cut back, 4 bases at V and 4 bases at J, with 11 bases in the middle. CDR3 nucleotides: TGTGCCAGCAGCCCACAGGAGGCCTATGGCTACACCTTC. It yields the protein CASSPQEAYGYTF.

As regards this clonotype: A much more abundant neighbour one base away suggests this may be a read error. V gene TRBV2 combines with J gene TRBJ1-5; 7 positions match TRBD1. Germline trimming cut 4 bases from V and 3 bases from J; bases unmatched to any gene: 12. The CDR3 extends over 17 amino acids. Germline values: CDR1 SNHLY, CDR2 FYNNEI. This CDR3 is CASSGGRGTEVNQPQHF. CDR3 nucleotide sequence: TGTGCCAGCAGTGGTGGCCGGGGGACAGAGGTCAATCAGCCCCAGCATTTT.

V gene TRBV20-1 combines with J gene TRBJ2-7; no clear D gene. In germline, CDR1 is DFQATT, CDR2 SNEGSKA (reference sequence). CDR3 length: 14 residues. Trimming pared 6 bases from V and 3 bases from J, leaving 18 bases between. CDR3 nucleotides: TGCAGTGCCCAGCAAAGGCTCGGGCGCTACGAGCAGTACTTC. Translating gives CSAQQRLGRYEQYF.

In its sample, this clonotype was seen a few times. V usage is TRBV12-3 or TRBV12-4 and J usage is TRBJ2-3, with 9 bases lining up with TRBD1. V shed 4 bases and J 4 bases; nucleotides not matched to a gene: 9. The CDR3 runs to 16 residues. Written as DNA, the CDR3 is TGTGCCAGCAGTTCCGAGACAGGGGGATCGGCAGATACGCAGTATTTT. Translating gives CASSSETGGSADTQYF.

About this clonotype: This may arise from a read error, as a much more abundant clone is one base away. The V gene is TRBV2, the J gene TRBJ2-1; D gene uncertain. Germline V lookup: CDR1 SNHLY, CDR2 FYNNEI. CDR3 size: 15 residues. The CDR3 DNA reads TGTGCCAGCAGTCCGGCTGCGATCTCCCACAATGAGCAGTTCTTC. Amino acids: CASSPAAISHNEQFF.

The chain joins TRBV5-4 to TRBJ2-4; TRBD2 aligns across 11 bases. There are 17 residues in the CDR3. From germline, CDR1 is SGHNT and CDR2 YYREEE (reference sequence). V dropped 0 bases and J dropped 0; count of bases not matched to a gene: 2. CDR3 in DNA: TGTGCCAGCAGCTTGGCTAGCGGGAGGATAGCCAAAAACATTCAGTACTTC. Translated: CASSLASGRIAKNIQYF. Complete variable domain (other parts from reference TRBV5-4 and TRBJ2-4): ETGVTQSPTHLIKTRGQQVTLRCSSQSGHNTVSWYQQALGQGPQFIFQYYREEENGRGNFPPRFSGLQFPNYSSELNVNALELDDSALYLCASSLASGRIAKNIQYFGAGTRLSVL.

The table lists this clonotype with many counts. The chain employs TRBV29-1 and TRBJ2-1, with 9 bases lining up with TRBD2. Germline loops: CDR1 SQVTM, CDR2 ANQGSEA. Trimming cost V 2 bases and J 4 bases; bases outside gene matches: 3. The CDR3 is 14 residues long. The CDR3 nucleotides read TGCAGCGTTGAACGAGCGGGGGGTTACAATGAGCAGTTCTTC. Encoded protein: CSVERAGGYNEQFF.

This clonotype was seen at least ten times. V and J are TRBV6-5 and TRBJ1-1, with D perhaps matching TRBD1 (5 bases). The CDR3 has 13 residues. Germline CDR1 reads MNHEY; CDR2 reads SVGAGI. Trimming shortened V by 5 bases and J by 2 bases, and 9 bases separated the two germline ends. The CDR3 sequence: CASSRGPNTEAFF. The CDR3 coding sequence is TGTGCCAGCAGTCGGGGACCAAACACTGAAGCTTTCTTT.

The genes are TRBV27 and TRBJ2-7; TRBD2 matches at 8 bases. The CDR3 has 18 residues. Trimming at V came to 3 bases and at J to 2 bases, leaving 15 bases not matched to a gene. The germline V gene encodes CDR1 MNHEY and CDR2 SMNVEV (reference sequence). The CDR3: CASSFSLGLHGRAYEQYF. In nucleotides, the CDR3 is TGTGCCAGCAGTTTTTCACTAGGACTTCACGGGAGGGCCTACGAGCAGTACTTC.

The rearrangement joins TRBV20-1 to TRBJ2-1, with 8 bases matching TRBD1. Germline CDR1 reads DFQATT; CDR2 reads SNEGSKA (reference sequence). Trimming removed 0 bases from V and 7 bases from J; junction bases left unmatched: 8. The CDR3 consists of 15 residues. The CDR3 protein is CSARDADRDWNEQFF. The DNA for the CDR3 is TGCAGTGCTAGAGATGCGGACAGGGACTGGAATGAGCAGTTCTTC.

V is TRBV5-1 and J is TRBJ2-5; tentative D call: TRBD1 (6 bases). The V gene lost 4 bases and the J gene lost 1 base, with 11 bases spanning the gap. This CDR3 region has 14 residues. In germline, CDR1 is SGHRS, CDR2 YFSETQ. In DNA form, the CDR3 reads TGCGCCAGCAGCCCGGGGACACTCCAAGAGACCCAGTACTTC. Its protein is CASSPGTLQETQYF.

The sample holds a few counts of this clonotype. Written as DNA, the CDR3 is TGCGCCAGCAGCCAAGAGCAGCAGGGTTGGTCACCCCTCCACTTT. Translation: CASSQEQQGWSPLHF. This rearrangement joins TRBV4-1 to TRBJ1-6; a weak D match, TRBD1 (5 bases). Germline-derived CDR1 and CDR2 are MGHRA and YSYEKL. The V and J ends lost 0 bases and 10 bases respectively, with 13 bases between them. The CDR3 runs 15 residues.

This clonotype was observed a handful of times. At one end the junction does not follow the germline gene, possibly because of a read error. J is TRBJ1-3 and V is TRBV25-1; D gene uncertain. Germline V lookup: CDR1 MGHDK, CDR2 SYGVNS. The CDR3 totals 14 residues. The CDR3 region is CAGSDFGSGNTIYF. The DNA of the CDR3 is TGTGCCGGCAGTGACTTTGGCTCTGGAAACACCATATATTTT. Together with reference TRBV25-1 and TRBJ1-3, the CDR3 gives the full variable domain: EADIYQTPRYLVIGTGKKITLECSQTMGHDKMYWYQQDPGMELHLIHYSYGVNSTEKGDLSSESTVSRIRTEHFPLTLESARPSHTSQYLCAGSDFGSGNTIYFGEGSWLTVV.

This clonotype was observed at least ten times. The rearrangement links TRBV20-1 to TRBJ1-1; TRBD1 matches 8 bases. The V gene's germline CDR1 is DFQATT and CDR2 SNEGSKA (reference sequence). Trimming cost V 3 bases and J 5 bases; bases outside gene matches: 8. The CDR3 loop spans 14 amino acids. The CDR3 sequence is CSASTQGAGTEAFF. Written as DNA, the CDR3 is TGCAGTGCTAGTACTCAGGGGGCAGGGACTGAAGCTTTCTTT.

This clonotype was counted a few times. The chain joins TRBV6-6 to TRBJ2-1; 8 bases line up with TRBD1. The CDR3 totals 15 residues. Looked up from germline, CDR1 is MNHNY and CDR2 is SVGAGI (reference sequence). V was pared by 6 bases and J by 8 bases, with 12 bases of the junction left unmatched. The CDR3 spells CASSYLTGAGDEQFF. CDR3 DNA: TGTGCCAGCAGCTACCTGACAGGGGCAGGTGATGAGCAGTTCTTC.

This clonotype was seen ten or more times. The chain uses TRBV12-3 or TRBV12-4 and TRBJ1-1; D is perhaps TRBD1 (6 bases). The CDR3 consists of 13 residues. The germline V and J ends were trimmed by 0 bases and 7 bases, with 9 bases remaining between them. The CDR3 sequence is CASSLAQDSEAFF. CDR3 bases: TGTGCCAGCAGTTTAGCCCAGGACAGTGAAGCTTTCTTT.

This clonotype was seen ten or more times. The chain combines TRBV29-1 with TRBJ2-1, with 11 bases aligning to TRBD2. Germline-derived CDR1 and CDR2 are SQVTM and ANQGSEA. This CDR3 has 15 residues. The V and J ends lost 4 bases and 4 bases, in that order; junction bases with no gene match: 6. CDR3: CSVAATSGSYNEQFF. The CDR3 DNA reads TGCAGCGTTGCAGCCACTAGCGGGAGTTACAATGAGCAGTTCTTC.

The J gene is TRBJ1-1, the V gene TRBV7-2; D gene uncertain. Trimming cost V 3 bases and J 0 bases, with 8 bases left between them. The CDR3 consists of 14 residues. CDR1 SGHTA and CDR2 FQGNSA come from the germline V gene. The CDR3 is CASSFPALNTEAFF. The CDR3 DNA reads TGTGCCAGCAGCTTCCCCGCCTTGAACACTGAAGCTTTCTTT. The complete variable domain, with remaining parts taken from reference TRBV7-2 and TRBJ1-1, reads GAGVSQSPSNKVTEKGKDVELRCDPISGHTALYWYRQSLGQGLEFLIYFQGNSAPDKSGLPSDRFSAERTGGSVSTLTIQRTQQEDSAVYLCASSFPALNTEAFFGQGTRLTVV.

This clonotype was counted ten times or more. The chain has TRBV7-2 and TRBJ1-5; D is ambiguous. This CDR3 has 14 amino acids. CDR1 is SGHTA and CDR2 is FQGNSA in the germline V gene. V lost 4 bases to trimming and J lost 8 bases, with 15 bases between them. The CDR3 here is CASSSMGVEEPQHF. DNA of the CDR3: TGTGCCAGCAGCTCCATGGGAGTAGAGGAGCCCCAGCATTTT.